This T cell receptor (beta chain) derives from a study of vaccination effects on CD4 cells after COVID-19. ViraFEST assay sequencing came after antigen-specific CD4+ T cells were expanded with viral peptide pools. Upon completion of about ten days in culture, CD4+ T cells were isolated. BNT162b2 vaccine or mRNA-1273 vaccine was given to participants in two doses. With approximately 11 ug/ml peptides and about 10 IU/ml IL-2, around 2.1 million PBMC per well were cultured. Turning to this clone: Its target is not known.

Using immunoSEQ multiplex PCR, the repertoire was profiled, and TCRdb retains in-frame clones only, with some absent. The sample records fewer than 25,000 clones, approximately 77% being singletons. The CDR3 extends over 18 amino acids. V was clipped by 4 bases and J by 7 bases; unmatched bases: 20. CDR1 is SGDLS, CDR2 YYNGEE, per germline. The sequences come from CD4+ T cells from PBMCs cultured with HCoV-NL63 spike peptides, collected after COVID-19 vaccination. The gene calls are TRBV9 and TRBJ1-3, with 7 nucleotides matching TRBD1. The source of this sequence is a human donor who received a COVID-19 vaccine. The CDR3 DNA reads TGTGCCAGCAGCTCCCTTCCCTGGGACAGATGGGAGGGTAACACCATATATTTT. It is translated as CASSSLPWDRWEGNTIYF.